Each of the 32 T cell receptor beta chains below was sequenced from the same sample in a study of blood T cell repertoires in COVID-19. Generated by immunoSEQ multiplex PCR, the TCRdb table keeps only in-frame clones and is missing some. The repertoire holds fewer than 200,000 clones, with about 85% as singletons. The sequencing sample was made of peripheral blood. Receptor source: a man in his forties with acute or convalescent COVID-19.

CDR3 sequence (DNA): TGTGCCAGCAGCCCAAGGGGAGATACGCAGTATTTT. It specifies CASSPRGDTQYF. The rearrangement joins TRBV12-3 or TRBV12-4 to TRBJ2-3; possible D gene TRBD1, 5 bases. V lost 6 bases and J 5 bases, leaving 9 bases between the germline ends. This CDR3 comprises 12 residues.

The chain employs TRBV7-6 and TRBJ1-2, with 9 bases aligning to TRBD1. From germline, CDR1 is SGHVS and CDR2 FNYEAQ. The CDR3 spans 16 residues. Trimming removed 5 bases from V and 6 bases from J; junction bases left unmatched: 13. The CDR3 region is CASSLRTGAQRDGYTF. The CDR3 bases are TGTGCCAGCAGCCTCAGGACAGGGGCCCAGAGGGATGGCTACACCTTC.

The chain links TRBV30 to TRBJ1-5, with D uncertain. The CDR3 is 13 residues long. Trimming took off 1 base at V and 0 bases at J, with 4 bases between the two ends. Per germline, CDR1 GTSNPN and CDR2 SVGIG (reference sequence). The CDR3 coding sequence is TGTGCCTGGAGTGGTCTTAGCAATCAGCCCCAGCATTTT. It yields the protein CAWSGLSNQPQHF.

The chain has TRBV11-2 and TRBJ1-6, with a weak D call TRBD1 (5 bases). Germline CDR1 is SGHAT and CDR2 is FQNNGV. Trimming shortened V by 3 bases and J by 7 bases, and 13 bases separated the two germline ends. The CDR3 covers 15 residues. CDR3 bases: TGTGCCAGCAGCTTTGGGGGACGGGGGAATTCACCCCTCCACTTT. This sequence encodes CASSFGGRGNSPLHF.

The rearrangement links TRBV6-5 to TRBJ1-2; 9 nucleotides line up with TRBD1. This CDR3 spans 14 amino acids. Germline-derived CDR1 and CDR2 are MNHEY and SVGAGI. V was pared by 6 bases and J by 8 bases, with 10 bases of the junction left unmatched. CDR3 nucleotide sequence: TGTGCCAGCAGACGGACAGGGGAAATCCGGGGCTACACCTTC. It is translated as CASRRTGEIRGYTF.

This chain connects TRBV9 to TRBJ1-1; 9 positions agree with TRBD1. In germline, CDR1 is SGDLS, CDR2 YYNGEE. The CDR3 runs to 16 residues. Losses at the gene ends were 4 bases for V and 1 base for J; bases not matched to a gene: 8. CDR3 in amino acids: CASSPRDRERNTEAFF. CDR3 sequence (DNA): TGTGCCAGCAGCCCGAGGGACAGGGAAAGGAACACTGAAGCTTTCTTT.

This chain joins TRBV5-4 and TRBJ1-3; D is undetermined. The CDR3 contains 14 residues. With 1 base removed from V and 2 bases from J, the gap between germline ends came to 7 bases. The germline CDR1 and CDR2 sequences are SGHNT and YYREEE (reference sequence). DNA of the CDR3: TGTGCCAGCAGCTTGAGAGGGACTGGAAACACCATATATTTT. It yields the protein CASSLRGTGNTIYF.

The chain recombines TRBV23-1 with TRBJ1-1, with TRBD1 identical over 7 bases. TRBV23-1 is assigned to the ORF class and has an uncertain function. The CDR3 extends over 17 amino acids. The junction had 12 bases not matched to a gene; V was cut back by 0 bases and J by 5 bases. CDR3 loop: CASSQSQLRGRRTEAFF. CDR3 coding DNA: TGCGCCAGCAGTCAATCGCAGTTGAGGGGGCGAAGGACTGAAGCTTTCTTT.

For this clone: Within the sample, other DNA sequences also encode this same CDR3. The chain carries TRBV2 and TRBJ2-2; 11 bases line up with TRBD2. There are 15 residues in the CDR3. V shed 4 bases and J 5 bases; nucleotides not matched to a gene: 3. Germline CDR1 reads SNHLY; CDR2 reads FYNNEI. CDR3 DNA sequence: TGTGCCAGCAGTGTAACTAGCGGGGGAACCGGGGAGCTGTTTTTT. Protein: CASSVTSGGTGELFF.

This sequence joins TRBV4-2 and TRBJ2-3; TRBD2 agrees at 10 bases. J gave up 0 bases and V 5 bases, and 5 bases lay outside the gene matches. Per germline, CDR1 LGHNA and CDR2 YNFKEQ. The CDR3 runs 16 residues. Here the CDR3 reads CASSALAGGSTDTQYF. CDR3 sequence (DNA): TGTGCCAGCAGCGCATTAGCGGGGGGCAGCACAGATACGCAGTATTTT.

The chain carries TRBV3-1 (or the pseudogene TRBV3-2) and TRBJ1-1, with D hard to call. The germline V and J ends were trimmed by 1 base and 4 bases, with 7 bases remaining between them. The germline V gene encodes CDR1 LGHDT and CDR2 YNNKEL (reference sequence). This CDR3 has 13 residues. Written as DNA, the CDR3 is TGTGCCAGCAGCCAAGGGGCTGGCACTGAAGCTTTCTTT. Its protein is CASSQGAGTEAFF.

This clone showed up just a few times. V gene TRBV2 combines with J gene TRBJ1-2, with a weak D call TRBD1 (6 bases). The germline V and J ends were trimmed by 7 bases and 2 bases, with 11 bases remaining between them. The CDR3 totals 13 residues. Germline CDR1 and CDR2: SNHLY and FYNNEI. CDR3 DNA: TGTGCCAGCACACAGGGCAGAAACTATGGCTACACCTTC. It specifies CASTQGRNYGYTF.

The chain carries TRBV15 and TRBJ2-3, with TRBD1 matching over 8 bases. Germline trimming cut 2 bases from V and 3 bases from J; bases unmatched to any gene: 10. The CDR3 totals 17 residues. Germline lookup yields CDR1 LNHNV and CDR2 YYDKDF (reference sequence). The CDR3 DNA sequence: TGTGCCACCAGCAGAAGTCAGGGGGCTCCCCGAACAGATACGCAGTATTTT. Its translation is CATSRSQGAPRTDTQYF.

The chain joins TRBV2 to TRBJ1-1; a possible D gene is TRBD1 (5 bases). CDR3 length equals 15 residues. The germline CDR1 and CDR2 sequences are SNHLY and FYNNEI. With 5 bases removed from V and 4 bases from J, the gap between germline ends came to 17 bases. CDR3 sequence: CASSWEGSGGTEAFF. The CDR3 nucleotides are TGTGCCAGCAGTTGGGAGGGGTCGGGGGGCACTGAAGCTTTCTTT.

This chain connects TRBV24-1 to TRBJ1-3; D is unresolved. Trimming left V 0 bases short and J 3 bases short, with 8 bases between. Germline CDR1 is KGHDR and CDR2 is SFDVKD. This CDR3 region has 15 residues. CDR3 sequence: CATSDLGGIGNTIYF. CDR3 sequence (DNA): TGTGCCACCAGTGATTTGGGAGGGATTGGAAACACCATATATTTT.

This chain links TRBV9 with TRBJ1-4, with D unclear. V lost 1 base, J lost 5 bases, and 12 bases lay in between. The CDR3 totals 15 residues. Germline assignment: CDR1 SGDLS and CDR2 YYNGEE. The CDR3 is CASSVSGTGNEKLFF. The CDR3 bases are TGTGCCAGCAGCGTATCGGGAACCGGGAATGAAAAACTGTTTTTT.

This clone was recorded once. Distinct nucleotide sequences in the sample also encode this CDR3. The J gene is TRBJ1-1, the V gene TRBV5-1; the D is unclear. V was shortened by 4 bases and J by 1 base, with 8 bases between the two germline ends. The CDR3 extends over 13 amino acids. Germline V lookup: CDR1 SGHRS, CDR2 YFSETQ. The CDR3 loop is CASSRQENTEAFF. The CDR3 nucleotides are TGCGCCAGCAGCCGGCAGGAGAACACTGAAGCTTTCTTT. The full variable domain, in which reference TRBV5-1 and TRBJ1-1 provide the parts outside the CDR3, is KAGVTQTPRYLIKTRGQQVTLSCSPISGHRSVSWYQQTPGQGLQFLFEYFSETQRNKGNFPGRFSGRQFSNSRSEMNVSTLELGDSALYLCASSRQENTEAFFGQGTRLTVV.

The V call is TRBV6-5, the J call TRBJ2-2, with D possibly matching TRBD1 (6 bases). Trimming shortened V by 5 bases and J by 7 bases, and 8 bases separated the two germline ends. The germline CDR1 and CDR2 sequences are MNHEY and SVGAGI. The CDR3 is 12 amino acids. The CDR3: CASSRTDGELFF. CDR3 nucleotides: TGTGCCAGCAGTAGGACAGACGGGGAGCTGTTTTTT.

This chain joins TRBV11-2 and TRBJ1-2, with 8 bases that match TRBD1. Germline V gene data show CDR1 as SGHAT and CDR2 as FQNNGV. The CDR3 contains 15 residues. V was clipped by 2 bases and J by 3 bases; unmatched bases: 5. This CDR3 reads CASSLTDRVDYGYTF. CDR3 nucleotide sequence: TGTGCCAGCAGCTTAACGGACAGGGTAGACTATGGCTACACCTTC.

This clone was seen a few times. The rearrangement joins TRBV18 to TRBJ1-2; the match to TRBD1 covers 7 bases. Germline V lookup: CDR1 KGHSH, CDR2 LQKENI. This CDR3 spans 15 amino acids. The trim removed 0 bases at V and 4 bases at J, leaving 5 bases unmatched. CDR3: CASSPPVGQAYGYTF. The CDR3 DNA follows: TGTGCCAGCTCACCACCGGTTGGACAGGCCTATGGCTACACCTTC.

This chain links TRBV27 with TRBJ2-1; D possibly corresponds to TRBD2 (6 bases). The CDR3 extends over 15 amino acids. From germline, CDR1 is MNHEY and CDR2 SMNVEV (reference sequence). V gave up 3 bases and J gave up 4 bases, with 13 bases separating them. CDR3 DNA: TGTGCCAGCAGTTTGGAGGGTAAATCATACAATGAGCAGTTCTTC. This encodes CASSLEGKSYNEQFF.

The chain combines TRBV19 with TRBJ2-5; TRBD1 agrees at 7 bases. In germline, CDR1 is LNHDA, CDR2 SQIVND (reference sequence). The CDR3 has 14 residues. Germline trimming cut 5 bases from V and 4 bases from J; bases unmatched to any gene: 7. CDR3 DNA sequence: TGTGCCAGTAGTTCGACAGGGCTTGGAGAGACCCAGTACTTC. Encoded protein: CASSSTGLGETQYF.

The chain is built from TRBV5-1 and TRBJ2-2; D gene uncertain. The CDR3 length is 14 residues. The V end was cut by 0 bases, the J end by 6 bases, with 9 bases between. The V gene's germline CDR1 is SGHRS and CDR2 YFSETQ. In DNA, the CDR3 is TGCGCCAGCAGCTTGGCCTTCGGGTCCGGGGAGCTGTTTTTT. Protein product: CASSLAFGSGELFF.

The chain carries TRBV29-1 and TRBJ2-7; no firm D call. Trimming cost V 0 bases and J 3 bases, with 6 bases left between them. The V gene's germline CDR1 is SQVTM and CDR2 ANQGSEA. This CDR3 has 12 residues. The CDR3 DNA sequence: TGCAGCGTTGAAGATTCCCACTACGAGCAGTACTTC. This sequence encodes CSVEDSHYEQYF.

The chain combines TRBV28 with TRBJ1-4; 7 bases fit TRBD1. The junction had 13 bases not matched to a gene; V was cut back by 10 bases and J by 8 bases. CDR3 length: 14 amino acids. Germline V gives CDR1 MDHEN, CDR2 SYDVKM. CDR3 in DNA: TGTGCCACCGACCCAGGACAGGCAAGGGAAAAACTGTTTTTT. It specifies CATDPGQAREKLFF.

A few counts support this clone. A read error may account for a junction end that differs from germline. This rearrangement joins TRBV6-1 to TRBJ1-6; TRBD1 might be the D (5 bases). Germline V gives CDR1 MNHNS, CDR2 SASEGT. The CDR3 is made up of 12 amino acids. In DNA, the CDR3 is TGTGCCAGCAGTGAAGTCGGTGGCAGGGTCCATTTT. Encoded protein: CASSEVGGRVHF.

As regards this clone: In the same sample, other DNA sequences code for this CDR3. V usage is TRBV19 and J usage is TRBJ1-2; 7 bases line up with TRBD1. Trimming at V came to 5 bases and at J to 8 bases, leaving 8 bases not matched to a gene. This CDR3 is built from 13 residues. CDR1 is LNHDA, CDR2 SQIVND, per germline (reference sequence). Written as DNA, the CDR3 is TGTGCCAGTAGTCCTAGGACAGGTGAAGGCTACACCTTC. This gives the protein CASSPRTGEGYTF.

The rearrangement uses TRBV10-1 and TRBJ1-2, with TRBD1 matching over 7 bases. Per the germline V gene, CDR1 is WNHNN and CDR2 is SYGVQD (reference sequence). V shed 7 bases, J shed 4 bases, and the junction held 3 bases outside the gene matches. The CDR3 has 12 amino acids. In DNA, the CDR3 is TGCGCCAGCACAACAGGGGCCTATGGCTACACCTTC. It specifies CASTTGAYGYTF.

The V gene is TRBV6-5, the J gene TRBJ1-3; 7 bases map to TRBD1. The CDR3 extends over 14 amino acids. Germline CDR1 is MNHEY and CDR2 is SVGAGI. V gave up 9 bases and J gave up 4 bases; unmatched junction bases: 9. The CDR3 reads CASRPPGQGNTIYF. The CDR3 DNA is TGTGCCAGTCGACCCCCGGGACAGGGAAACACCATATATTTT.

The chain joins TRBV7-2 to TRBJ1-3, with D possibly being TRBD1 (6 bases). CDR1 SGHTA and CDR2 FQGNSA come from the germline V gene. Trimming pared 5 bases from V and 8 bases from J, leaving 13 bases between. The CDR3 is 13 residues long. The CDR3 sequence: CASSIRGGDTIYF. The CDR3, as DNA: TGTGCCAGCAGCATCAGGGGTGGGGACACCATATATTTT.

The CDR3 is CASSPGGTGGNGYGYTF. Written as DNA, the CDR3 is TGTGCCAGCAGCCCCGGGGGGACAGGGGGCAATGGCTATGGCTACACCTTC. The V gene is TRBV7-3, the J gene TRBJ1-2, with 12 bases matching TRBD1. This CDR3 is 17 amino acids long. V lost 5 bases to trimming and J lost 4 bases; unmatched junction nucleotides: 11. CDR1 and CDR2 (germline): SGHTA, FQGTGA.

The chain couples TRBV10-3 to TRBJ2-2; 8 bases line up with TRBD2. This CDR3 has 17 amino acids. V lost 6 bases and J lost 4; bases outside the gene matches: 13. The V gene's germline CDR1 is ENHRY and CDR2 SYGVKD. CDR3 residues: CAISLTGGIQATGELFF. DNA for the CDR3: TGTGCCATCAGCCTGACGGGGGGGATTCAGGCCACCGGGGAGCTGTTTTTT.